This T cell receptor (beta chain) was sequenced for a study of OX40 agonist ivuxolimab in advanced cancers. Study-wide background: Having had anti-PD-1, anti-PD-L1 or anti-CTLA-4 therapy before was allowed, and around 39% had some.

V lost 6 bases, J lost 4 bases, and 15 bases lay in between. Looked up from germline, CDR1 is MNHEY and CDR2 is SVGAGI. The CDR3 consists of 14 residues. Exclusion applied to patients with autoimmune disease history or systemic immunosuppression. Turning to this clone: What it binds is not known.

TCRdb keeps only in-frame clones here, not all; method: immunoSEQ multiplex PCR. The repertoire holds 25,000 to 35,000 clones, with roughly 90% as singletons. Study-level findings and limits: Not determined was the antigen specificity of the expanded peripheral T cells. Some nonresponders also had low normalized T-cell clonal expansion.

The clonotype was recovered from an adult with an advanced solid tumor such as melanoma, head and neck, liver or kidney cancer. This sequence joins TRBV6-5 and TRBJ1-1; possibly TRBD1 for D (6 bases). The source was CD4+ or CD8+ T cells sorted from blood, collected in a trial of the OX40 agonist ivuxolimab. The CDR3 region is CASRPPQGRTEAFF. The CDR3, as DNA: TGTGCCAGCAGACCTCCCCAGGGGCGCACTGAAGCTTTCTTT.